The table lists the clone carrying this T cell receptor (beta chain) with a few counts. These data originate in a study of cytomegalovirus exposure and HLA in healthy donors. The PCR made use of 60 Vbeta and 13 Jbeta primers. The assay was immunoSEQ multiplex PCR, and TCRdb's table has in-frame clones only and misses some. The sample comprises approximately 190,000 clones, approximately 11% of which are singletons, and 7.8% rests with the top ten. Trimming took off 1 base at V and 8 bases at J, with 12 bases between the two ends. CDR3 length: 13 residues. The germline CDR1 and CDR2 sequences are SGHKS and YYEKEE (reference sequence).

The sample comprised PBMCs. The chain links TRBV5-5 to TRBJ1-2, with D perhaps TRBD1 (5 bases). This receptor was identified in a man in his fifties or sixties in good health and CMV-seropositive. CDR3 region: CASSLSPGGGYTF. The CDR3 coding sequence is TGTGCCAGCAGCTTGAGTCCCGGGGGAGGCTACACCTTC.